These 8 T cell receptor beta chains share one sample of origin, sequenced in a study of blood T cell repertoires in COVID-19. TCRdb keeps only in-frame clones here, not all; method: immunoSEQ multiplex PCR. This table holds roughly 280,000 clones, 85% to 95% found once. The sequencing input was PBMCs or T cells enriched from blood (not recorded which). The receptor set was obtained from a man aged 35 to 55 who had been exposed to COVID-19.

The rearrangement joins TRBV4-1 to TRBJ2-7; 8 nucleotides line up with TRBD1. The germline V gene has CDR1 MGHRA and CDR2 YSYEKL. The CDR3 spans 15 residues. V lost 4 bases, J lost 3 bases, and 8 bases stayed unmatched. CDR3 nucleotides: TGCGCCAGCAGCCCTGGACAGGGTTCACTCTACGAGCAGTACTTC. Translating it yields CASSPGQGSLYEQYF.

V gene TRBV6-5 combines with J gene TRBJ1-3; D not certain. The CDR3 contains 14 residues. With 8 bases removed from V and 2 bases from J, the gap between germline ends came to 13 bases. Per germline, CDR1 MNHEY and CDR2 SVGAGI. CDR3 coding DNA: TGTGCCAGCCTGGTGGGAGGGCCTGGAAACACCATATATTTT. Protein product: CASLVGGPGNTIYF.

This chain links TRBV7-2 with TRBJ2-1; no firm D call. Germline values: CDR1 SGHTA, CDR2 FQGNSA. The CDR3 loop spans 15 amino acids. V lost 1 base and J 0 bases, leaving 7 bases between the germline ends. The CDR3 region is CASSLGAASYNEQFF. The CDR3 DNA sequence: TGTGCCAGCAGCTTAGGCGCGGCCTCCTACAATGAGCAGTTCTTC.

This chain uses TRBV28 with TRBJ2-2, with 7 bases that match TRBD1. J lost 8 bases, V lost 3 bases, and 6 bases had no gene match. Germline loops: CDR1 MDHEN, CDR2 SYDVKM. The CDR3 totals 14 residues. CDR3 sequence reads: CASSFNRGLGELFF. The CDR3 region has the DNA TGTGCCAGCAGTTTCAACAGGGGATTGGGGGAGCTGTTTTTT. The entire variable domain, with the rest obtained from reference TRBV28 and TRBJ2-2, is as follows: DVKVTQSSRYLVKRTGEKVFLECVQDMDHENMFWYRQDPGLGLRLIYFSYDVKMKEKGDIPEGYSVSREKKERFSLILESASTNQTSMYLCASSFNRGLGELFFGEGSRLTVL.

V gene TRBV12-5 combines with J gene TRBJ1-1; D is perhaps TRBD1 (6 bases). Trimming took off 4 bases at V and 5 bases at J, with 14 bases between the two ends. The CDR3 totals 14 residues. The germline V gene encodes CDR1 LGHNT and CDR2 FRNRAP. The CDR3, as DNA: TGTGCTAGTGGTTACCACAGGGAGCGGACTGAAGCTTTCTTT. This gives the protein CASGYHRERTEAFF.

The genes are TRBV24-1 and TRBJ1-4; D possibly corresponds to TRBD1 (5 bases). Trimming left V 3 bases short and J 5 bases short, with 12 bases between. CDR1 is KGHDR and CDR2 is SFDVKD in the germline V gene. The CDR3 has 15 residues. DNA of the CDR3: TGTGCCACCAGTGATCAATCGGACAAAAATGAAAAACTGTTTTTT. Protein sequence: CATSDQSDKNEKLFF.

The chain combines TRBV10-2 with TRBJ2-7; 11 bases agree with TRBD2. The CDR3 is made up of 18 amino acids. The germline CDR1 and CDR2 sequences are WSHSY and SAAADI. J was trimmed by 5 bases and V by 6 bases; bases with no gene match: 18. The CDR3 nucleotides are TGCGCCAGCAGGAAGGAGACAACTAGCGGGAGTCGTATAGACGAGCAGTACTTC. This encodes CASRKETTSGSRIDEQYF.

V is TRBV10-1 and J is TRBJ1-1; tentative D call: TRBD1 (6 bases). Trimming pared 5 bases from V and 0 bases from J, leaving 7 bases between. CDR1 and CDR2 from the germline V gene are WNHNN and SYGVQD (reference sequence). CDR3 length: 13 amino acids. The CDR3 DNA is TGCGCCAGCAGTACAGGGTTGAACACTGAAGCTTTCTTT. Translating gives CASSTGLNTEAFF.